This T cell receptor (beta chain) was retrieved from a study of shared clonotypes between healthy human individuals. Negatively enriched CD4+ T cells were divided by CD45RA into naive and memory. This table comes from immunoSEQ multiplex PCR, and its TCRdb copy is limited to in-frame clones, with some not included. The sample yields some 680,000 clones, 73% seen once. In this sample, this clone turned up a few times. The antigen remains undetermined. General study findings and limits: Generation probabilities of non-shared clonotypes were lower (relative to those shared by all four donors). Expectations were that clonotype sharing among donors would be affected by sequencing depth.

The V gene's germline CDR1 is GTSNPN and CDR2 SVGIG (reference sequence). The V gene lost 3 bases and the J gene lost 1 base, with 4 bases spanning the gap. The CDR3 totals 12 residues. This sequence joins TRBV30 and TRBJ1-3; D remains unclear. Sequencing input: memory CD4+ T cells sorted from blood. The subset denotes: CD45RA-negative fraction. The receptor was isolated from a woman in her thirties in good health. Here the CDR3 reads CAWRTSGNTIYF. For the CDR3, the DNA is TGTGCCTGGAGGACGTCTGGAAACACCATATATTTT.